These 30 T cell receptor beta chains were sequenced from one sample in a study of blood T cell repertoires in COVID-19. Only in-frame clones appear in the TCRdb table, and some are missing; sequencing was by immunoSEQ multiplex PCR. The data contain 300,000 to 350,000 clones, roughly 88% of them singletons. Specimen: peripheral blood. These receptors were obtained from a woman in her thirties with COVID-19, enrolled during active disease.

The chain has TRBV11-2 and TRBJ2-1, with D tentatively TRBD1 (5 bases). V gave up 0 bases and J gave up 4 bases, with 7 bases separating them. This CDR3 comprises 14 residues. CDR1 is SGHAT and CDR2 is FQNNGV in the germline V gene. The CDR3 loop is CASSLDYRYNEQFF. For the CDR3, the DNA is TGTGCCAGCAGCTTAGATTACAGGTACAATGAGCAGTTCTTC.

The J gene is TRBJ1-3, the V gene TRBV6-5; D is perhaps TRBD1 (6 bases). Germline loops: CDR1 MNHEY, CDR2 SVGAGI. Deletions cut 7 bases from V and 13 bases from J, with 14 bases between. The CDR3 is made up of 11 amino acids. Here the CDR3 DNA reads TGTGCCAGCATATACCGACAGGAGATATATTTT. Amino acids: CASIYRQEIYF.

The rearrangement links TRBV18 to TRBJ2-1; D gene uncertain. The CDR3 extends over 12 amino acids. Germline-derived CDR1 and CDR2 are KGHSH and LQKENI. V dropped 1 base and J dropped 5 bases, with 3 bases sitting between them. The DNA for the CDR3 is TGTGCCAGCTCACCACGCGACAATGAGCAGTTCTTC. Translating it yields CASSPRDNEQFF.

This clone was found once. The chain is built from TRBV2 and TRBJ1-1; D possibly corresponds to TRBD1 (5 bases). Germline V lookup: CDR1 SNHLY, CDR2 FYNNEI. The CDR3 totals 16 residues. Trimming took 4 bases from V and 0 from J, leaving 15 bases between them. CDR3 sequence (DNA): TGTGCCAGCAGTGTCCGCCTCAGACAGATGAACACTGAAGCTTTCTTT. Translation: CASSVRLRQMNTEAFF. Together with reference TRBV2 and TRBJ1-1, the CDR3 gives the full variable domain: EPEVTQTPSHQVTQMGQEVILRCVPISNHLYFYWYRQILGQKVEFLVSFYNNEISEKSEIFDDQFSVERPDGSNFTLKIRSTKLEDSAMYFCASSVRLRQMNTEAFFGQGTRLTVV.

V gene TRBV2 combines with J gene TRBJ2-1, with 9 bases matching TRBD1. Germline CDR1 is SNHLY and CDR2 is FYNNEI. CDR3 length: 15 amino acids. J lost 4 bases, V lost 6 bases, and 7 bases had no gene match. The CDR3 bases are TGTGCCAGCAGAAACGGGACAGGGAGTTACAATGAGCAGTTCTTC. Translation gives CASRNGTGSYNEQFF. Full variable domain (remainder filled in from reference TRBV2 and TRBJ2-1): EPEVTQTPSHQVTQMGQEVILRCVPISNHLYFYWYRQILGQKVEFLVSFYNNEISEKSEIFDDQFSVERPDGSNFTLKIRSTKLEDSAMYFCASRNGTGSYNEQFFGPGTRLTVL.

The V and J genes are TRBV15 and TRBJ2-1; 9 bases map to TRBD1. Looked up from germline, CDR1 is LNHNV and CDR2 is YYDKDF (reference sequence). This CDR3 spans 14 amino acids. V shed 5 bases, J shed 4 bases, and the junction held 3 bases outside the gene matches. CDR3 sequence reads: CATSRDRVYNEQFF. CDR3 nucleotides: TGTGCCACCAGCCGGGACAGGGTGTACAATGAGCAGTTCTTC.

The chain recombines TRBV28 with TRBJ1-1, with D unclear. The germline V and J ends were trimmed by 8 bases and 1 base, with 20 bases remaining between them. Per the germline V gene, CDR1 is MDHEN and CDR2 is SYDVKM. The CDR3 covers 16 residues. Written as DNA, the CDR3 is TGTGCCAGCCAACTCCACCAACAGCCCTCGAACACTGAAGCTTTCTTT. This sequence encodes CASQLHQQPSNTEAFF.

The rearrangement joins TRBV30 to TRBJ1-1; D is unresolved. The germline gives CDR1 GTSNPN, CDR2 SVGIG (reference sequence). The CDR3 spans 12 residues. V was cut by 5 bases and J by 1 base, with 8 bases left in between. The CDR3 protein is CAWRRENTEAFF. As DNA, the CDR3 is TGTGCCTGGCGTCGGGAGAACACTGAAGCTTTCTTT.

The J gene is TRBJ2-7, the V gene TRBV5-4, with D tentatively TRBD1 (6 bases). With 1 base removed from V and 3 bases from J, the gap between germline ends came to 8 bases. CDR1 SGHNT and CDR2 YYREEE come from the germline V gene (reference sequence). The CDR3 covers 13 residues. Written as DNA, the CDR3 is TGTGCCAGCAGCTTGCAGGGGCACTACGAGCAGTACTTC. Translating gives CASSLQGHYEQYF.

The CDR3 is CATSRVPTSGRGELFF. Here the CDR3 DNA reads TGTGCCACCAGCAGAGTTCCGACTAGCGGGAGAGGGGAGCTGTTTTTT. The chain links TRBV15 to TRBJ2-2; TRBD2 matches at 12 bases. Germline V gene sequence: CDR1 LNHNV, CDR2 YYDKDF (reference sequence). The junction had 5 bases not matched to a gene; V was cut back by 1 base and J by 8 bases. CDR3 length equals 16 residues. The entire variable domain, with the rest obtained from reference TRBV15 and TRBJ2-2, is as follows: DAMVIQNPRYQVTQFGKPVTLSCSQTLNHNVMYWYQQKSSQAPKLLFHYYDKDFNNEADTPDNFQSRRPNTSFCFLDIRSPGLGDTAMYLCATSRVPTSGRGELFFGEGSRLTVL.

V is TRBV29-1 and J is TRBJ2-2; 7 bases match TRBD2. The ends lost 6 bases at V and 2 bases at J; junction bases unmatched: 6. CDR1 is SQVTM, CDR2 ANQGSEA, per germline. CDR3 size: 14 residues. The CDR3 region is CSVFLAVNTGELFF. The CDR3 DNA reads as TGCAGCGTCTTCCTAGCGGTTAACACCGGGGAGCTGTTTTTT.

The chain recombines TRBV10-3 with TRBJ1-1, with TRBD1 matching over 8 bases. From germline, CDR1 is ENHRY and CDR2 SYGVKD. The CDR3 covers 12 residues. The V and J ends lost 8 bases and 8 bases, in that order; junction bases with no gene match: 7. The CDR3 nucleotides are TGTGCCATCGGTAAACAGGGGGAGGAAGCTTTCTTT. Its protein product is CAIGKQGEEAFF.

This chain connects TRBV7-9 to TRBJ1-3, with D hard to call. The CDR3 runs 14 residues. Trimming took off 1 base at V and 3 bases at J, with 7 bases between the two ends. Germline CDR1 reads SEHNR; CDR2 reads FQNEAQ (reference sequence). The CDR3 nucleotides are TGTGCCAGCAGCTTAGTCCGCGGTGGAAACACCATATATTTT. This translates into CASSLVRGGNTIYF.

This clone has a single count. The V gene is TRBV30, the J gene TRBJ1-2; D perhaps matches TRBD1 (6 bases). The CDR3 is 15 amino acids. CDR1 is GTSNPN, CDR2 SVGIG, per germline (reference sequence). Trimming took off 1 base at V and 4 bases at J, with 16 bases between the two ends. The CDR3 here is CAWSALGGRFYGYTF. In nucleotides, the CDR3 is TGTGCCTGGAGTGCCTTAGGGGGACGGTTCTATGGCTACACCTTC.

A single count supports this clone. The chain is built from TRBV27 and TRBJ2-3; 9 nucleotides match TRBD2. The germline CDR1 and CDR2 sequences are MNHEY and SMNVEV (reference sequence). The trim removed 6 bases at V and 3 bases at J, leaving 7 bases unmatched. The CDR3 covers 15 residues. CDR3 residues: CASRQLSGRTDTQYF. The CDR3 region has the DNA TGTGCCAGCAGACAACTCAGCGGGAGGACAGATACGCAGTATTTT.

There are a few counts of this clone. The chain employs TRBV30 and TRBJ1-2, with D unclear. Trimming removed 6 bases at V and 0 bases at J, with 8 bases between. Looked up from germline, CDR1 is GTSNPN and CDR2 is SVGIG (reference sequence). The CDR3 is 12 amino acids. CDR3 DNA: TGTGCCTGTATTCTCCCTAACTATGGCTACACCTTC. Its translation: CACILPNYGYTF.

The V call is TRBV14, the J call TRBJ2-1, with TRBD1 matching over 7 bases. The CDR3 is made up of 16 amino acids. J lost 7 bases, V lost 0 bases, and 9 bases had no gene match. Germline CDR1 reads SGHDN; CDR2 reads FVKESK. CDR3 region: CASSQDLARGNNEQFF. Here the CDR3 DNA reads TGTGCCAGCAGCCAAGACCTAGCCAGGGGGAATAATGAGCAGTTCTTC.

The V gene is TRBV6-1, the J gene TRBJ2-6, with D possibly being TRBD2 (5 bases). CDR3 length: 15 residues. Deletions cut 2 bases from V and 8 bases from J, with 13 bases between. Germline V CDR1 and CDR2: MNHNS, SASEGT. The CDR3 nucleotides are TGTGCCAGCAGTGAAAGAGGGAAGGAACCCAACGTCCTGACTTTC. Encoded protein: CASSERGKEPNVLTF.

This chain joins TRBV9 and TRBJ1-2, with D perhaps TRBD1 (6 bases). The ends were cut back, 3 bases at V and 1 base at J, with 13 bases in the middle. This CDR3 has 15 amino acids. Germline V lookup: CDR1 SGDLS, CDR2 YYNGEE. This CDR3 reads CASSEGQPLNYGYTF. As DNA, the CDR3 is TGTGCCAGCAGCGAAGGACAGCCCCTTAACTATGGCTACACCTTC.

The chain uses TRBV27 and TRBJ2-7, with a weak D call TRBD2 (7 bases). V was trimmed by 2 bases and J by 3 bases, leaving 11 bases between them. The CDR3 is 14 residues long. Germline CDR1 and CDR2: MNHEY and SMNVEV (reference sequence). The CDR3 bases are TGTGCCAGCAGTTTAGGGGGGGCCTTCTACGAGCAGTACTTC. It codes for CASSLGGAFYEQYF.

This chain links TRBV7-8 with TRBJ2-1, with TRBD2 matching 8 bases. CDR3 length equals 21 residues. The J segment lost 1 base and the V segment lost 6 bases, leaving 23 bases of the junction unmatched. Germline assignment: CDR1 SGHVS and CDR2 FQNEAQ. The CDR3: CASRHITGLGLREGSYNEQFF. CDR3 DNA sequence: TGTGCCAGCAGACACATTACGGGACTAGGGTTACGGGAGGGATCCTACAATGAGCAGTTCTTC.

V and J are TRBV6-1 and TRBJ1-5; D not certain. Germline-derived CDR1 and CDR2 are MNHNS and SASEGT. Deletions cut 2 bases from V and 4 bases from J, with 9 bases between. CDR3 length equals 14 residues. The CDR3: CASSELRENQPQHF. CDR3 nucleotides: TGTGCCAGCAGTGAACTGCGGGAGAATCAGCCCCAGCATTTT.

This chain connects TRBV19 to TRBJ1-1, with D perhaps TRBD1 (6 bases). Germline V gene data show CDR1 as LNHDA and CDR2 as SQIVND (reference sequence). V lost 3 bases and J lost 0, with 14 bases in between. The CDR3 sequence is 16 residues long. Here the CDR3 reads CASSMGGGLMNTEAFF. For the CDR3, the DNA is TGTGCCAGTAGTATGGGGGGGGGCCTGATGAACACTGAAGCTTTCTTT. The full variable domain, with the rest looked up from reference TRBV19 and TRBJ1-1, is DGGITQSPKYLFRKEGQNVTLSCEQNLNHDAMYWYRQDPGQGLRLIYYSQIVNDFQKGDIAEGYSVSREKKESFPLTVTSAQKNPTAFYLCASSMGGGLMNTEAFFGQGTRLTVV.

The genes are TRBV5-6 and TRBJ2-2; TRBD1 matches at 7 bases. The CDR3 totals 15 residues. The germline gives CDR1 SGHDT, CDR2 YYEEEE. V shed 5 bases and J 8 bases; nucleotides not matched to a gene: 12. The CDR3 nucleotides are TGTGCCAGCAGTTGGCAACAGGGGTTTTTGGGGGAGCTGTTTTTT. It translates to CASSWQQGFLGELFF.

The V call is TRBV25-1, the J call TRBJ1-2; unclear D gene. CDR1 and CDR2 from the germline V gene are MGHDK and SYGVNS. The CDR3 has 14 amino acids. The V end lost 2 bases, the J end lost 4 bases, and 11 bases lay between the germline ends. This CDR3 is CASSEKQQAYGYTF. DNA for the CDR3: TGTGCCAGCAGTGAAAAGCAGCAGGCCTATGGCTACACCTTC.

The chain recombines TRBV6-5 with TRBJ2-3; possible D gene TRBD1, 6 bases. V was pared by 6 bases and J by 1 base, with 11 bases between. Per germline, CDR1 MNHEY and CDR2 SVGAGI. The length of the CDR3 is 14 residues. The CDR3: CASSRGDGTDTQYF. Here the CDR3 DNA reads TGTGCCAGCAGCAGGGGCGACGGCACAGATACGCAGTATTTT.

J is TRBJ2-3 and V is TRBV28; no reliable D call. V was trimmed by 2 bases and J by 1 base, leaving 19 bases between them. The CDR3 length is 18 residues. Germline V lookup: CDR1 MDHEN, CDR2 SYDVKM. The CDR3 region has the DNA TGTGCCAGCAGTTTACCAACCGCTAGGAGCCCGCGCACAGATACGCAGTATTTT. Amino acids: CASSLPTARSPRTDTQYF.

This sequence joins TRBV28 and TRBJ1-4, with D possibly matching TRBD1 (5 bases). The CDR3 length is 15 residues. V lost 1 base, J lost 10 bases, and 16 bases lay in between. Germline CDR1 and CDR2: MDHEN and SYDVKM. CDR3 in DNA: TGTGCCAGCAGTTTATCGTTAGCAGGGAAGAGAAAACTGTTTTTT. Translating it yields CASSLSLAGKRKLFF.

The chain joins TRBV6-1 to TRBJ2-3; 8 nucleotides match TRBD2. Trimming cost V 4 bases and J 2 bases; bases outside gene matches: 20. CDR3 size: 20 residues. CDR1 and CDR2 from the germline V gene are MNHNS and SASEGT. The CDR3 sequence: CASSGRPGGTSPFPTDTQYF. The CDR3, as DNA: TGTGCCAGCAGTGGGAGACCAGGAGGGACTAGTCCGTTTCCCACAGATACGCAGTATTTT.

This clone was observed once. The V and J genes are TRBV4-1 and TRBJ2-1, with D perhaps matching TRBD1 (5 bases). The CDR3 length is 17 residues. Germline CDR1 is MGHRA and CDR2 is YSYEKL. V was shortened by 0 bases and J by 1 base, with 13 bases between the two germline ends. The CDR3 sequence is CASSQDPTVGSYNEQFF. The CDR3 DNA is TGCGCCAGCAGCCAAGACCCGACAGTGGGATCCTACAATGAGCAGTTCTTC.